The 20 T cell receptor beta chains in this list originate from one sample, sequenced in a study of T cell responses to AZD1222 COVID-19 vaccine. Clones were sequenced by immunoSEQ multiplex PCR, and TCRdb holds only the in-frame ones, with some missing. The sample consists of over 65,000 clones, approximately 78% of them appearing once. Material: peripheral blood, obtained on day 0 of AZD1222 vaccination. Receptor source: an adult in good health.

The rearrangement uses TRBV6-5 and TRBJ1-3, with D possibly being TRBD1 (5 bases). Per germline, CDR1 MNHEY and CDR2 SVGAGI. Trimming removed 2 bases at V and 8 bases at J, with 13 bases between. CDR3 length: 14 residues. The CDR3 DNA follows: TGTGCCAGCAGTTACAGCCAGGGTATAGACACCATATATTTT. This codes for CASSYSQGIDTIYF.

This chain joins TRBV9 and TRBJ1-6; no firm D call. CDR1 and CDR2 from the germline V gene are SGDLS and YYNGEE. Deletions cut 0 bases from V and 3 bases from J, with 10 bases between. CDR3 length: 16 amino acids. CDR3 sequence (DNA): TGTGCCAGCAGCGTAGACCCCGAGGGCTATAATTCACCCCTCCACTTT. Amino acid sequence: CASSVDPEGYNSPLHF.

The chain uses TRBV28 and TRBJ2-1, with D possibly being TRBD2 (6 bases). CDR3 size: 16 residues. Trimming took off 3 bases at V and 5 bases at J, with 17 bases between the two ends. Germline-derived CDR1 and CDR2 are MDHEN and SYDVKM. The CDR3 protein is CASSFLTGEDHNEQFF. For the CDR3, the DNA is TGTGCCAGCAGTTTTCTAACGGGGGAGGACCACAATGAGCAGTTCTTC.

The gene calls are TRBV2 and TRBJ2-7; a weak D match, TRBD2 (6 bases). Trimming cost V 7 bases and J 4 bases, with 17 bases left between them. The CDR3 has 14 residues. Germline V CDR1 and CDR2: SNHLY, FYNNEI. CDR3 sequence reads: CASKTRPGGYEQYF. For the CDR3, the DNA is TGTGCCAGCAAGACAAGGCCCGGGGGTTACGAGCAGTACTTC.

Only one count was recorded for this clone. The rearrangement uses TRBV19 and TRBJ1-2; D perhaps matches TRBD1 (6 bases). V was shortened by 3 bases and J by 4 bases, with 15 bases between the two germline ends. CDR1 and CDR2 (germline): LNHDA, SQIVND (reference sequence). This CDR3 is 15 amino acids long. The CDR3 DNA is TGTGCCAGTAGTATTAGCGGGGGCGTTACCTATGGCTACACCTTC. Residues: CASSISGGVTYGYTF.

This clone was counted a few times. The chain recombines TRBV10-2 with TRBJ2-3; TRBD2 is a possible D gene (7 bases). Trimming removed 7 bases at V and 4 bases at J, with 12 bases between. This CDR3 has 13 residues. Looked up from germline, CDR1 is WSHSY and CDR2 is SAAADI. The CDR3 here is CASKGGISDTQYF. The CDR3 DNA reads TGCGCCAGCAAGGGGGGGATATCAGATACGCAGTATTTT.

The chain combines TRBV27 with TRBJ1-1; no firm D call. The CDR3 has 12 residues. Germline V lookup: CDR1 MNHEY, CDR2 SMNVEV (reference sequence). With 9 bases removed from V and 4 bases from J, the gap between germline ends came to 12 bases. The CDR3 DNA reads TGTGCCAGTTGGGGTTCCCTCACTGAAGCTTTCTTT. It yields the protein CASWGSLTEAFF.

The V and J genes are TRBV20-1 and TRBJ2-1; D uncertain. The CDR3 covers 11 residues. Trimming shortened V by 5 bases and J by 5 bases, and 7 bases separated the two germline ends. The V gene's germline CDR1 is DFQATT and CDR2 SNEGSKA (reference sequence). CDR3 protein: CSARPDNEQFF. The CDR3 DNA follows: TGCAGTGCTCGACCGGACAATGAGCAGTTCTTC.

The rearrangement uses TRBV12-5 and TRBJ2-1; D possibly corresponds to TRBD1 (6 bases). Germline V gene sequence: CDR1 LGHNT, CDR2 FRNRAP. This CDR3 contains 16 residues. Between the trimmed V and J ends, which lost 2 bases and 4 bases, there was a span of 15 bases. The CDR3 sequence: CASGLNQGPVYNEQFF. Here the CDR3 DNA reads TGTGCTAGTGGTTTGAACCAGGGGCCAGTTTACAATGAGCAGTTCTTC. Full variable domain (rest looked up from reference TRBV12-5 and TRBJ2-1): DARVTQTPRHKVTEMGQEVTMRCQPILGHNTVFWYRQTMMQGLELLAYFRNRAPLDDSGMPKDRFSAEMPDATLATLKIQPSEPRDSAVYFCASGLNQGPVYNEQFFGPGTRLTVL.

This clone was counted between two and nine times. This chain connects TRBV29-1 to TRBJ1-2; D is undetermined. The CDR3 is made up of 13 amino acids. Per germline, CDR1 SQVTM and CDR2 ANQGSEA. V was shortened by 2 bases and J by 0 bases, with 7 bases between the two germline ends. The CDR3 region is CSVEKGPNYGYTF. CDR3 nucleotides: TGCAGCGTTGAAAAAGGTCCTAACTATGGCTACACCTTC.

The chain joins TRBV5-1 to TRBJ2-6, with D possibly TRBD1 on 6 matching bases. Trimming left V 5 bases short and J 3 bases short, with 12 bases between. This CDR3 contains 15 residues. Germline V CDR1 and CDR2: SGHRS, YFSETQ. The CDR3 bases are TGCGCCAGCAGACTCCAGGGGAGTGGGGCCAACGTCCTGACTTTC. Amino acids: CASRLQGSGANVLTF.

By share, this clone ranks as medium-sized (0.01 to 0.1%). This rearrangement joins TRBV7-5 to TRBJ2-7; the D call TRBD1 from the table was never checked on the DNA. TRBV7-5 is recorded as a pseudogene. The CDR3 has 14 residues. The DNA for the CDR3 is TGTGTCAGAAGGCGAAAGGACAGGGAATACGAGCAGTACTTC. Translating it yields CVRRRKDREYEQYF.

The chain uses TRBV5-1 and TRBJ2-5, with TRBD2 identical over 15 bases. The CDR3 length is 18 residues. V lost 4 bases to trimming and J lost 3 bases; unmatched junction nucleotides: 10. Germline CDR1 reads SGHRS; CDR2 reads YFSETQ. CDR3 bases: TGCGCCAGCAGCCACGGGACTAGCGGGAGGTCGGCAGAAGAGACCCAGTACTTC. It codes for CASSHGTSGRSAEETQYF.

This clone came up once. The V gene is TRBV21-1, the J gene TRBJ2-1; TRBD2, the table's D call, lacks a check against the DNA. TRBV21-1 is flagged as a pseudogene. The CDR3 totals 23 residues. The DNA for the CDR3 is TGTGCCAGCAGCAAAGAGGAGGAAAAAACGAGAATCCTAGCGGGGGGCTCCTACAATGAGCAGTTCTTC. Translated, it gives CASSKEEEKTRILAGGSYNEQFF.

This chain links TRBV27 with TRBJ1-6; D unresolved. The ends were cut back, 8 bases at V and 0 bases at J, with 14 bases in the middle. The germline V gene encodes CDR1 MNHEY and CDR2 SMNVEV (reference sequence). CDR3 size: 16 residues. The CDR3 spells CASGRYRSSYNSPLHF. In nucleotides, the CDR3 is TGTGCCAGCGGGAGGTACCGCAGCTCCTATAATTCACCCCTCCACTTT.

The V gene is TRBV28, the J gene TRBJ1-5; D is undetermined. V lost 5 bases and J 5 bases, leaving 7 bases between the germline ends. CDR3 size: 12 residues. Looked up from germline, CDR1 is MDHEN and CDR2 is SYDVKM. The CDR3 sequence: CASSEIHQPQHF. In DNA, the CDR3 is TGTGCCAGCAGTGAGATCCATCAGCCCCAGCATTTT.

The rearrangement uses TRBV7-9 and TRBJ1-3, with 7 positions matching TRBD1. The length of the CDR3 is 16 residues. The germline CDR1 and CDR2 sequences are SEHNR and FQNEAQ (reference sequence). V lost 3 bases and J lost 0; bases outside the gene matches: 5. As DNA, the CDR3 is TGTGCCAGCAGCTTCCTGGGACAGACCTCTGGAAACACCATATATTTT. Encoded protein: CASSFLGQTSGNTIYF.

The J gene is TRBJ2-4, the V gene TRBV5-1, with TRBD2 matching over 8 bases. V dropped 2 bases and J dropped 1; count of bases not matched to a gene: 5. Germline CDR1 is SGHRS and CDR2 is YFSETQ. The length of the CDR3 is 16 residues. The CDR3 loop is CASSFAGGLAKNIQYF. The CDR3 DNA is TGCGCCAGCAGCTTCGCGGGGGGATTGGCCAAAAACATTCAGTACTTC.

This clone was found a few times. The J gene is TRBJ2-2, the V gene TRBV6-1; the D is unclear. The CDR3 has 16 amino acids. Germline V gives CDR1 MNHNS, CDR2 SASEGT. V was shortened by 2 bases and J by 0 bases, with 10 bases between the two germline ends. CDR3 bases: TGTGCCAGCAGTGAATTTCAGTCCGCGAACACCGGGGAGCTGTTTTTT. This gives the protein CASSEFQSANTGELFF.

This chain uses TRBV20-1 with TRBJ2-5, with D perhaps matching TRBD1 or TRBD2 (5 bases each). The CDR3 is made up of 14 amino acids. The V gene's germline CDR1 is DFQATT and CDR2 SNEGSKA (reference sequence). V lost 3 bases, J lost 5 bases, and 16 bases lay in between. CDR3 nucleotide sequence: TGCAGTGCTAGTCTTGGGGGTAGCCGGGAGACCCAGTACTTC. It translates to CSASLGGSRETQYF.